The 30 T cell receptor beta chains below were found in one sample sequenced in a study of cytomegalovirus exposure and HLA in healthy donors. Use of 60 Vbeta and 13 Jbeta primers characterized the PCR. Assay used: immunoSEQ multiplex PCR; TCRdb lists only in-frame clones, some missing. The table includes about 110,000 clones, under 85% detected once. The sample was PBMCs. These receptors were obtained from a male donor in good health and CMV-seronegative.

The chain uses TRBV28 and TRBJ1-1; TRBD1 matches at 7 bases. The V gene's germline CDR1 is MDHEN and CDR2 SYDVKM. J was trimmed by 0 bases and V by 3 bases; bases with no gene match: 10. CDR3 length: 17 residues. CDR3 coding DNA: TGTGCCAGCAGTTTGTTTGGGACAGCCACATTGAACACTGAAGCTTTCTTT. Amino acids: CASSLFGTATLNTEAFF.

The chain links TRBV5-1 to TRBJ2-1, with 16 bases fitting TRBD2. The J segment lost 9 bases and the V segment lost 2 bases, leaving 14 bases of the junction unmatched. The germline gives CDR1 SGHRS, CDR2 YFSETQ. The CDR3 length is 19 residues. The chain's CDR3 is CASSFRQPGTSGRAAEQFF. CDR3 coding DNA: TGCGCCAGCAGCTTCCGACAACCCGGGACTAGCGGGAGGGCCGCTGAGCAGTTCTTC. Looking up the rest from reference TRBV5-1 and TRBJ2-1 gives the full variable domain: KAGVTQTPRYLIKTRGQQVTLSCSPISGHRSVSWYQQTPGQGLQFLFEYFSETQRNKGNFPGRFSGRQFSNSRSEMNVSTLELGDSALYLCASSFRQPGTSGRAAEQFFGPGTRLTVL.

The V gene is TRBV7-9, the J gene TRBJ1-2; unclear D gene. Trimming shortened V by 0 bases and J by 3 bases, and 8 bases separated the two germline ends. The CDR3 is made up of 14 amino acids. The germline V gene encodes CDR1 SEHNR and CDR2 FQNEAQ (reference sequence). CDR3 in DNA: TGTGCCAGCAGCTTAGCGCGGGCTGACTATGGCTACACCTTC. Its protein product is CASSLARADYGYTF.

The chain recombines TRBV15 with TRBJ2-5; TRBD1 matches 9 bases. The CDR3 is 15 amino acids. V was pared by 1 base and J by 7 bases, with 7 bases of the junction left unmatched. Per germline, CDR1 LNHNV and CDR2 YYDKDF (reference sequence). The DNA for the CDR3 is TGTGCCACCAGCAGAGGGGGGACAGGGCGGGGGACCCAGTACTTC. It translates to CATSRGGTGRGTQYF.

The genes are TRBV4-1 and TRBJ1-2, with 10 bases fitting TRBD1. Germline V gives CDR1 MGHRA, CDR2 YSYEKL. This CDR3 is 15 amino acids long. Trimming removed 2 bases from V and 5 bases from J; junction bases left unmatched: 5. The CDR3 loop is CASSQPGTGVYGYTF. In DNA form, the CDR3 reads TGCGCCAGCAGCCAACCAGGGACAGGGGTTTATGGCTACACCTTC.

The rearrangement uses TRBV6-6 and TRBJ2-7; no reliable D call. There are 14 residues in the CDR3. V lost 2 bases and J lost 5, with 13 bases in between. In germline, CDR1 is MNHNY, CDR2 SVGAGI (reference sequence). DNA of the CDR3: TGTGCCAGCAGTTACCTACAGTCCGAGAACGAGCAGTACTTC. This codes for CASSYLQSENEQYF.

The chain employs TRBV27 and TRBJ2-1; 16 nucleotides align to TRBD2. Germline V gene data show CDR1 as MNHEY and CDR2 as SMNVEV (reference sequence). CDR3 size: 17 residues. V shed 6 bases, J shed 15 bases, and the junction held 17 bases outside the gene matches. CDR3 protein: CASRQTGTSGRAVIPFF. For the CDR3, the DNA is TGTGCCAGCAGGCAAACCGGGACTAGCGGGAGGGCCGTTATCCCGTTCTTC.

The chain joins TRBV27 to TRBJ2-3; D uncertain. With 5 bases removed from V and 0 bases from J, the gap between germline ends came to 12 bases. This CDR3 comprises 15 residues. The germline gives CDR1 MNHEY, CDR2 SMNVEV (reference sequence). The chain's CDR3 is CASSPMSSSTDTQYF. The CDR3 nucleotides are TGTGCCAGCAGTCCAATGAGCTCTAGCACAGATACGCAGTATTTT.

The rearrangement uses TRBV19 and TRBJ2-2, with D possibly matching TRBD2 (6 bases). This CDR3 is 14 amino acids long. Germline V gives CDR1 LNHDA, CDR2 SQIVND (reference sequence). V lost 5 bases, J lost 4 bases, and 11 bases lay in between. This CDR3 reads CASSPVGGTGELFF. CDR3 sequence (DNA): TGTGCCAGTAGTCCAGTGGGGGGCACCGGGGAGCTGTTTTTT.

The chain couples TRBV27 to TRBJ2-1; 11 nucleotides line up with TRBD2. The CDR3 runs 14 residues. After removal of 3 bases from V and 10 bases from J, the junction contained 5 bases not matched to a gene. In germline, CDR1 is MNHEY, CDR2 SMNVEV (reference sequence). CDR3 bases: TGTGCCAGCAGTTTCGGACTAGCGGGTTGGGAGCAGTTCTTC. Translated, it gives CASSFGLAGWEQFF.

The chain carries TRBV2 and TRBJ2-7, with TRBD2 matching over 8 bases. CDR1 is SNHLY and CDR2 is FYNNEI in the germline V gene. Trimming removed 5 bases from V and 5 bases from J; junction bases left unmatched: 8. The CDR3 covers 14 residues. CDR3 sequence: CASSTGGILHEQYF. In nucleotides, the CDR3 is TGTGCCAGCAGTACGGGAGGGATACTCCACGAGCAGTACTTC. Combining the CDR3 with reference TRBV2 and TRBJ2-7 gives the whole variable domain EPEVTQTPSHQVTQMGQEVILRCVPISNHLYFYWYRQILGQKVEFLVSFYNNEISEKSEIFDDQFSVERPDGSNFTLKIRSTKLEDSAMYFCASSTGGILHEQYFGPGTRLTVT.

This sequence joins TRBV7-6 and TRBJ2-3; 13 bases map to TRBD2. Per the germline V gene, CDR1 is SGHVS and CDR2 is FNYEAQ. Trimming cost V 5 bases and J 3 bases; bases outside gene matches: 8. This CDR3 is built from 17 residues. CDR3 DNA sequence: TGTGCCAGCAGCCCACTAGCGGGAGGGTTGGGAACAGATACGCAGTATTTT. Translating gives CASSPLAGGLGTDTQYF.

The genes are TRBV27 and TRBJ1-5; the D is unclear. The CDR3 contains 14 residues. V lost 0 bases and J lost 8, with 11 bases in between. CDR1 and CDR2 (germline): MNHEY, SMNVEV (reference sequence). DNA for the CDR3: TGTGCCAGCAGTTTATCAGGGAGTGGTAAGCCCCAGCATTTT. It is translated as CASSLSGSGKPQHF.

J is TRBJ1-1 and V is TRBV30; D is undetermined. V dropped 5 bases and J dropped 1 base, with 11 bases sitting between them. CDR1 is GTSNPN and CDR2 is SVGIG in the germline V gene (reference sequence). The CDR3 is 13 residues long. In DNA, the CDR3 is TGTGCCTGGGGAGCGGATGAGAACACTGAAGCTTTCTTT. Its translation is CAWGADENTEAFF.

The CDR3 DNA is TGTGCCACCAGCCCCCACCTGGCAGGGAACACCGGGGAGCTGTTTTTT. Translation gives CATSPHLAGNTGELFF. J is TRBJ2-2 and V is TRBV15; D gene unclear. The CDR3 is made up of 16 amino acids. The V gene lost 5 bases and the J gene lost 1 base, with 14 bases spanning the gap. The germline V gene encodes CDR1 LNHNV and CDR2 YYDKDF (reference sequence). Full variable domain (remainder filled in from reference TRBV15 and TRBJ2-2): DAMVIQNPRYQVTQFGKPVTLSCSQTLNHNVMYWYQQKSSQAPKLLFHYYDKDFNNEADTPDNFQSRRPNTSFCFLDIRSPGLGDTAMYLCATSPHLAGNTGELFFGEGSRLTVL.

The chain recombines TRBV7-9 with TRBJ2-6, with 11 bases fitting TRBD2. The length of the CDR3 is 18 residues. Germline-derived CDR1 and CDR2 are SEHNR and FQNEAQ (reference sequence). J gave up 2 bases and V 3 bases, and 6 bases lay outside the gene matches. The chain's CDR3 is CASSFETSGSPGANVLTF. CDR3 bases: TGTGCCAGCAGCTTCGAAACTAGCGGGAGCCCTGGGGCCAACGTCCTGACTTTC.

This chain links TRBV27 with TRBJ2-1, with D possibly TRBD2 on 6 matching bases. The CDR3 has 11 residues. Deletions cut 6 bases from V and 10 bases from J, with 10 bases between. Per the germline V gene, CDR1 is MNHEY and CDR2 is SMNVEV (reference sequence). CDR3 amino acids: CASSYAGEQFF. The CDR3, as DNA: TGTGCCAGCAGCTACGCGGGGGAGCAGTTCTTC.

The V and J genes are TRBV4-1 and TRBJ2-1; possible D gene TRBD2, 6 bases. The CDR3 is made up of 16 amino acids. In germline, CDR1 is MGHRA, CDR2 YSYEKL. The V gene lost 0 bases and the J gene lost 10 bases, with 19 bases spanning the gap. CDR3 nucleotide sequence: TGCGCCAGCAGCCAAGAGGTACTAGACGGGAGAGGGGAGCAGTTCTTC. Protein sequence: CASSQEVLDGRGEQFF.

The chain couples TRBV11-3 to TRBJ2-3, with 10 bases that match TRBD2. Trimming removed 4 bases from V and 1 base from J; junction bases left unmatched: 2. The CDR3 sequence is 15 residues long. Per germline, CDR1 SGHNT and CDR2 YENEEA. CDR3 nucleotides: TGTGCCAGCAGCTCCGGGACTAGCGGCACAGATACGCAGTATTTT. Its translation is CASSSGTSGTDTQYF.

This clone was observed a single time. The J gene is TRBJ2-2, the V gene TRBV7-3; unclear D gene. The germline V gene encodes CDR1 SGHTA and CDR2 FQGTGA. V was pared by 2 bases and J by 6 bases, with 7 bases between. The CDR3 runs to 13 residues. CDR3 region: CASSLPAPGELFF. The CDR3, as DNA: TGTGCCAGCAGCTTACCAGCGCCCGGGGAGCTGTTTTTT.

This clone occurred a few times. The chain joins TRBV2 to TRBJ2-3; possible D gene TRBD2, 6 bases. The CDR3 is made up of 16 amino acids. V was shortened by 5 bases and J by 2 bases, with 17 bases between the two germline ends. The germline V gene encodes CDR1 SNHLY and CDR2 FYNNEI. CDR3 sequence: CASSQFRTTTTDTQYF. As DNA, the CDR3 is TGTGCCAGCAGTCAGTTTAGGACTACGACCACAGATACGCAGTATTTT.

The rearrangement joins TRBV28 to TRBJ2-7; the match to TRBD2 covers 15 bases. CDR1 and CDR2 from the germline V gene are MDHEN and SYDVKM. The CDR3 is 18 residues long. Trimming at V came to 4 bases and at J to 1 base, leaving 8 bases not matched to a gene. The CDR3 DNA follows: TGTGCCAGCAGTTCCTACGGGACTAGCGGGAGGTCGTCCTACGAGCAGTACTTC. It yields the protein CASSSYGTSGRSSYEQYF.

Concerning this clone itself: One end of the junction is discordant with germline, which a read error may explain. The chain joins TRBV10-3 to TRBJ2-1, with 8 bases lining up with TRBD2. The CDR3 consists of 15 residues. Germline V gene sequence: CDR1 ENHRY, CDR2 SYGVKD. The CDR3 region is CAISDSTGGASDPIF. CDR3 bases: TGTGCCATCAGTGACTCCACCGGGGGGGCTAGCGACCCGATCTTC.

V and J are TRBV18 and TRBJ1-1; TRBD1 agrees at 9 bases. J was trimmed by 9 bases and V by 6 bases; bases with no gene match: 11. Germline CDR1 reads KGHSH; CDR2 reads LQKENI. The CDR3 length is 14 residues. CDR3 sequence (DNA): TGTGCCAGCTCGCCAACAGGGGGCGATTCAAAAGCTTTCTTT. Translation gives CASSPTGGDSKAFF.

This chain connects TRBV7-6 to TRBJ2-7; TRBD2 agrees at 11 bases. The CDR3 spans 18 residues. The ends lost 4 bases at V and 5 bases at J; junction bases unmatched: 16. Germline-derived CDR1 and CDR2 are SGHVS and FNYEAQ. The CDR3 sequence: CASSSGTSGTQLRDEQYF. The CDR3 DNA reads TGTGCCAGCAGCTCCGGGACTAGCGGAACACAACTACGGGACGAGCAGTACTTC.

The chain is built from TRBV6-1 and TRBJ1-5, with D perhaps matching TRBD1 (5 bases). The germline V gene has CDR1 MNHNS and CDR2 SASEGT. Trimming cost V 1 base and J 5 bases, with 15 bases left between them. The CDR3 runs to 16 residues. CDR3 DNA sequence: TGTGCCAGCAGTGAAGTTTGGAGGGGAGGCTATCAGCCCCAGCATTTT. This sequence encodes CASSEVWRGGYQPQHF.

This clone was counted only a few times. The chain employs TRBV30 and TRBJ1-4; 8 positions agree with TRBD1. After removal of 0 bases from V and 12 bases from J, the junction contained 6 bases not matched to a gene. The CDR3 covers 13 residues. The germline V gene encodes CDR1 GTSNPN and CDR2 SVGIG (reference sequence). CDR3 region: CAWSVQGAGELFF. DNA of the CDR3: TGTGCCTGGAGTGTCCAGGGGGCTGGGGAACTGTTTTTT.

The J gene is TRBJ2-5, the V gene TRBV29-1, with TRBD2 matching 7 bases. This CDR3 is 13 amino acids long. With 4 bases clipped from V and 5 bases from J, the junction kept 7 bases outside the gene matches. Germline V lookup: CDR1 SQVTM, CDR2 ANQGSEA. CDR3 coding DNA: TGCAGCGTTGTATTTACTAGCGAGGAGACCCAGTACTTC. Its translation: CSVVFTSEETQYF.

This chain connects TRBV29-1 to TRBJ1-2; 7 bases are a match to TRBD1. CDR1 and CDR2 from the germline V gene are SQVTM and ANQGSEA. The CDR3 is made up of 14 amino acids. V shed 8 bases, J shed 3 bases, and the junction held 12 bases outside the gene matches. The chain's CDR3 is CSLVPLTGDYGYTF. CDR3 DNA sequence: TGCAGCCTTGTTCCCCTCACAGGGGACTATGGCTACACCTTC.

J is TRBJ1-2 and V is TRBV29-1; 12 bases agree with TRBD1. V dropped 4 bases and J dropped 6; count of bases not matched to a gene: 9. CDR1 and CDR2 from the germline V gene are SQVTM and ANQGSEA. CDR3 length: 15 residues. The CDR3: CSVGSGQGARDGYTF. CDR3 DNA: TGCAGCGTTGGGTCGGGACAGGGGGCCCGAGATGGCTACACCTTC.